The rows below give T cell receptor beta chains drawn from one sample of a study of CD8 T cells in ankylosing spondylitis. TCRdb re-analysed the 5' RACE reads in MiXCR, keeping a single row per CDR3 protein. Among almost 400,000 distinct CDR3 sequences listed, approximately 20% were seen once. The specimen was blood, either unsorted or a sorted T cell fraction (not recorded which). The receptors were sampled from a male donor with ankylosing spondylitis. Each CDR3 is given with its conserved first and last residue. D genes are given only for firm matches. Not all rows give a size; the values are once, few, many and, for expanded clones, a class.

>NA|TRBV12-3/TRBV12-4|NA|TRBJ1-5
CASALGTPGQPQHF
>TRBD1|TRBV20-1|few|TRBJ2-2
CSAVVGTEFTGELFF
>NA|TRBV7-8|NA|TRBJ1-1
CASSLVSGTNTEAFF
>TRBD2|TRBV28|few|TRBJ2-5
CASIQAGEETQYF
>NA|TRBV20-1|NA|TRBJ2-1
CSATLATYNEQFF
>TRBD2|TRBV5-1|few|TRBJ2-1
CASSESGGPLNEQFF
>NA|TRBV7-9|many|TRBJ2-1
CASSLGRSYNEQFF
>NA|TRBV20-1|few|TRBJ1-1
CSASLWGIEAFF
>NA|TRBV18|NA|TRBJ2-1
CASSQQSSYNEQFF
>NA|TRBV19|few|TRBJ1-1
CASSMTENTEAFF